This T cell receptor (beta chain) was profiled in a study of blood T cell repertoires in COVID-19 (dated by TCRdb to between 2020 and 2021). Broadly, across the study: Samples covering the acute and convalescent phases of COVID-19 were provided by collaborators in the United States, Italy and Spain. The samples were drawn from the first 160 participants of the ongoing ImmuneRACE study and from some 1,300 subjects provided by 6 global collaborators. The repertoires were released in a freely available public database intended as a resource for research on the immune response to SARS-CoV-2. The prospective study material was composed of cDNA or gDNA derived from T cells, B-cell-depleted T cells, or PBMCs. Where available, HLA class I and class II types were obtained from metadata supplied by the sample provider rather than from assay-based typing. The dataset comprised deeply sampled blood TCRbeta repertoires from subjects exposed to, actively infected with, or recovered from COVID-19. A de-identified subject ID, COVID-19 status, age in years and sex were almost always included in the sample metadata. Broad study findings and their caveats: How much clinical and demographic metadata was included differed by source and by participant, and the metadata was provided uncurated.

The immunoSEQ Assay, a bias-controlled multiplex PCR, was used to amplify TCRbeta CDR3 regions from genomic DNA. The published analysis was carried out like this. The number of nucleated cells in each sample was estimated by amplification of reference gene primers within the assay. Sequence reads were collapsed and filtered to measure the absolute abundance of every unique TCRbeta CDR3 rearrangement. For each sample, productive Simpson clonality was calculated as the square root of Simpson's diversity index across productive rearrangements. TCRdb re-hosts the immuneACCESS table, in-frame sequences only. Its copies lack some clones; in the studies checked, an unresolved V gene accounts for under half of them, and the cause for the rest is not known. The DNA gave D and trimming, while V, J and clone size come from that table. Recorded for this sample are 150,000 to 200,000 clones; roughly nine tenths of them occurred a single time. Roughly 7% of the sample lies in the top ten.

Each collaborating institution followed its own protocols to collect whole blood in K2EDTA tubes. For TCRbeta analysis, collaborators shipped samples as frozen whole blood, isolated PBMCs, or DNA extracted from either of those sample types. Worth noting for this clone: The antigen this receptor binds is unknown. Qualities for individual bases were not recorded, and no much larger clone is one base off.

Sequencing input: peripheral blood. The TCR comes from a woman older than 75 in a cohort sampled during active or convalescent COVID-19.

The DNA is TGTGCCATCCAGAAAACAGGGGCGGGAACTGAAGCTTTCTTT. This gives the protein CAIQKTGAGTEAFF. This chain is built from TRBV10-3 and TRBJ1-1; 7 central bases correspond to TRBD1. V is trimmed back by 8 bases and J by 5 bases, and the junction contains 11 bases that no gene match accounts for. The germline V gene yields ENHRY for CDR1 and SYGVKD for CDR2. Inclusive of the bounding cysteine and phenylalanine, the CDR3 is 14 residues long. The kept DNA is CDR3 alone, 42 bases in frame from the first base.